This T cell receptor beta chain was recorded in a study of post-analysis software for immune sequencing data. Overall study: Several disease courses (relapsing-remitting, secondary progressive and progressive-relapsing) of multiple sclerosis were included. Notes on the study in general: Batch-mates among the samples co-clustered strongly by F measure. A handful of TRBV segments, including TRBV5-6, TRBV5-1 and TRBV20-1, were more frequent in patients than controls. Multiple sclerosis patients showed significantly lower normalized Chao1 diversity than controls did.

Presence of unique molecular identifiers characterized the TCR beta cDNA libraries. Out of 1 to 10 million T cells, about 510,000 cDNA molecules were generated. TCRdb processed the PCR reads anew with MiXCR; each CDR3 protein has one entry. The data show more than 350,000 distinct CDR3 sequences, with less than 40% seen just once and about 8% held by the top ten. Germline values: CDR1 DFQATT, CDR2 SNEGSKA (reference sequence). V shed 6 bases, J shed 10 bases, and the junction held 6 bases outside the gene matches. The CDR3 runs 13 residues. In the case of this clonotype: No antigen is known for it.

The chain links TRBV20-1 to TRBJ2-1; 13 bases match TRBD2. The clonotype comes from a girl aged 2 to 9 with multiple sclerosis. Material: blood. The CDR3 DNA reads TGCAGTGCCGGACTAGCGGGAGAGGGGGAGCAGTTCTTC. It yields the protein CSAGLAGEGEQFF.